Presented here are 20 T cell receptor beta chains from one specimen sequenced in a study of blood T cell repertoires in COVID-19. TCRdb's table, derived via immunoSEQ multiplex PCR, lists solely in-frame clones and lacks some. The table shows about 190,000 clones, with roughly 82% occurring only once. Sequencing input: peripheral blood. The source of these receptors is a woman in her twenties or thirties with acute or convalescent COVID-19.

This chain joins TRBV7-9 and TRBJ1-1, with a weak D call TRBD1 (5 bases). CDR3 length: 14 amino acids. Germline V gene data show CDR1 as SEHNR and CDR2 as FQNEAQ (reference sequence). Trimming left V 1 base short and J 1 base short, with 7 bases between. CDR3 DNA sequence: TGTGCCAGCAGCTTAGAAAGGGGGAACACTGAAGCTTTCTTT. This codes for CASSLERGNTEAFF.

This chain links TRBV3-1 (or the pseudogene TRBV3-2) with TRBJ2-1; unclear D gene. Germline CDR1 reads LGHDT; CDR2 reads YNNKEL (reference sequence). The CDR3 loop spans 16 amino acids. Between the trimmed V and J ends, which lost 1 base and 4 bases, there was a span of 14 bases. The CDR3 region is CASSQVRLGPYNEQFF. The CDR3, as DNA: TGTGCCAGCAGCCAAGTTCGTCTAGGCCCTTACAATGAGCAGTTCTTC.

The gene calls are TRBV27 and TRBJ1-2; TRBD1 aligns across 9 bases. CDR1 is MNHEY and CDR2 is SMNVEV in the germline V gene (reference sequence). The V gene end was trimmed by 5 bases and the J gene end by 2 bases; junction bases not matched to a gene: 12. The CDR3 consists of 17 residues. As DNA, the CDR3 is TGTGCCAGCAGTCCCTCCGCCGGGACAGGGATCAACTATGGCTACACCTTC. This translates into CASSPSAGTGINYGYTF.

This chain uses TRBV2 with TRBJ1-1; 9 bases align to TRBD1. Germline CDR1 SNHLY, CDR2 FYNNEI. The CDR3 runs to 12 residues. V shed 6 bases and J 10 bases; nucleotides not matched to a gene: 6. The CDR3 region has the DNA TGTGCCAGCAGGGGGAACAGGGGGCGAGCTTTCTTT. This sequence encodes CASRGNRGRAFF.

The sample holds a few counts of this clone. This chain joins TRBV27 and TRBJ1-1; 9 bases are shared with TRBD1. From germline, CDR1 is MNHEY and CDR2 SMNVEV (reference sequence). V dropped 11 bases and J dropped 3; count of bases not matched to a gene: 10. This CDR3 has 14 residues. CDR3 nucleotides: TGTGCCTCACGTACAGGGGGCGTGGACACTGAAGCTTTCTTT. It yields the protein CASRTGGVDTEAFF.

The chain has TRBV5-1 and TRBJ1-6, with TRBD1 identical over 12 bases. The CDR3 has 17 residues. Trimming cost V 4 bases and J 14 bases; bases outside gene matches: 16. Germline V gene lookup returns CDR1 SGHRS and CDR2 YFSETQ. DNA for the CDR3: TGCGCCAGCAGCCCGAGAATGGGGACAGGGGGCATGGGGACCCTCCACTTT. It codes for CASSPRMGTGGMGTLHF.

This chain uses TRBV4-2 with TRBJ2-1; D uncertain. V lost 1 base and J 1 base, leaving 8 bases between the germline ends. This CDR3 spans 15 amino acids. CDR1 and CDR2 (germline): LGHNA, YNFKEQ. As DNA, the CDR3 is TGTGCCAGCAGCCAAGGGAGAGAGTCCTACAATGAGCAGTTCTTC. Translating gives CASSQGRESYNEQFF.

This clone showed up just a few times. This chain joins TRBV5-1 and TRBJ2-7, with 8 bases identical to TRBD1. V shed 5 bases, J shed 1 base, and the junction held 8 bases outside the gene matches. Per the germline V gene, CDR1 is SGHRS and CDR2 is YFSETQ. There are 15 residues in the CDR3. The CDR3 protein is CASSVRTGISYEQYF. Written as DNA, the CDR3 is TGCGCCAGCAGTGTCAGGACAGGGATATCCTACGAGCAGTACTTC.

The chain employs TRBV2 and TRBJ1-2, with D perhaps TRBD1 (6 bases). The V gene's germline CDR1 is SNHLY and CDR2 FYNNEI. The CDR3 length is 13 residues. V was clipped by 10 bases and J by 5 bases, with 17 bases between them. This CDR3 is CAILGGREYGYTF. In nucleotides, the CDR3 is TGTGCCATCCTAGGGGGGCGGGAGTATGGCTACACCTTC.

The V gene is TRBV15, the J gene TRBJ2-5, with 8 bases lining up with TRBD2. The CDR3 loop spans 15 amino acids. CDR1 and CDR2 (germline): LNHNV, YYDKDF (reference sequence). V shed 0 bases, J shed 7 bases, and the junction held 7 bases outside the gene matches. CDR3 nucleotide sequence: TGTGCCACCAGCAGAGACCGGCTAGCGGGCATGACCCAGTACTTC. This codes for CATSRDRLAGMTQYF.

The rearrangement uses TRBV29-1 and TRBJ1-1, with 7 positions matching TRBD1. With 7 bases clipped from V and 1 base from J, the junction kept 6 bases outside the gene matches. The CDR3 runs to 13 residues. The germline CDR1 and CDR2 sequences are SQVTM and ANQGSEA. CDR3 DNA: TGCAGCGCTCCGGGACAGACGAACACTGAAGCTTTCTTT. This translates into CSAPGQTNTEAFF.

In nucleotides, the CDR3 is TGTGCCAGCAGTCCGGGACAGGGGGCAGGACAGCCCCAGCATTTT. Translation: CASSPGQGAGQPQHF. This rearrangement joins TRBV28 to TRBJ1-5, with 12 bases fitting TRBD1. This CDR3 is built from 15 residues. The junction had 6 bases not matched to a gene; V was cut back by 5 bases and J by 7 bases. Germline V gene data show CDR1 as MDHEN and CDR2 as SYDVKM.

The V and J genes are TRBV19 and TRBJ2-1, with 11 bases matching TRBD2. The CDR3 is 15 residues long. Germline CDR1 LNHDA, CDR2 SQIVND (reference sequence). V lost 2 bases to trimming and J lost 5 bases; unmatched junction nucleotides: 2. CDR3 coding DNA: TGTGCCAGTAGTATATTACTAGCGGGGGACAATGAGCAGTTCTTC. Amino acid sequence: CASSILLAGDNEQFF.

This clone showed up just a few times. The gene calls are TRBV6-5 and TRBJ2-7, with 8 bases fitting TRBD2. V dropped 6 bases and J dropped 2; count of bases not matched to a gene: 0. Germline CDR1 reads MNHEY; CDR2 reads SVGAGI. CDR3 length: 12 residues. DNA for the CDR3: TGTGCCAGCAGGGGACTAGCCTACGAGCAGTACTTC. Encoded protein: CASRGLAYEQYF.

About this clone itself: Germline is not matched at one junction end, which may reflect a read error. The genes are TRBV3-1 (or the pseudogene TRBV3-2) and TRBJ2-3; TRBD2 agrees at 14 bases. The CDR3 runs 16 residues. In germline, CDR1 is LGHDT, CDR2 YNNKEL (reference sequence). The CDR3 bases are TGTGCCAGCAGCCAAGGACCTGGACTAGCGGGGGGCCCCCTACATTTT. This codes for CASSQGPGLAGGPLHF.

V is TRBV7-9 and J is TRBJ2-2; possible D gene TRBD2, 5 bases. The CDR3 has 13 residues. In germline, CDR1 is SEHNR, CDR2 FQNEAQ (reference sequence). V lost 8 bases and J 6 bases, leaving 13 bases between the germline ends. CDR3 sequence: CASPGIGSGELFF. CDR3 DNA: TGTGCCAGCCCGGGGATAGGGTCCGGGGAGCTGTTTTTT.

V and J are TRBV5-6 and TRBJ2-1, with D perhaps TRBD2 (6 bases). CDR1 SGHDT and CDR2 YYEEEE come from the germline V gene. Trimming pared 3 bases from V and 3 bases from J, leaving 13 bases between. This CDR3 is built from 15 residues. In nucleotides, the CDR3 is TGTGCCAGCAGCTCCCGGGACTTTGGCTACAATGAGCAGTTCTTC. This sequence encodes CASSSRDFGYNEQFF.

The sample holds one count of this clone. CDR3 in amino acids: CASSSGQLYNSPLHF. DNA for the CDR3: TGTGCCAGCAGCTCGGGACAGCTCTATAATTCACCCCTCCACTTT. The V call is TRBV28, the J call TRBJ1-6; 7 bases map to TRBD1. The V gene end was trimmed by 6 bases and the J gene end by 3 bases; junction bases not matched to a gene: 5. The CDR3 spans 15 residues. Germline V gives CDR1 MDHEN, CDR2 SYDVKM.

This chain uses TRBV7-3 with TRBJ2-5, with a tentative D call TRBD2 (6 bases). From germline, CDR1 is SGHTA and CDR2 FQGTGA. V lost 5 bases and J 4 bases, leaving 14 bases between the germline ends. The CDR3 totals 14 residues. CDR3 region: CASSPTSSGETQYF. CDR3 bases: TGTGCCAGCAGCCCCACCAGTAGCGGAGAGACCCAGTACTTC.

This sequence joins TRBV19 and TRBJ1-2, with D perhaps matching TRBD1 (6 bases). The germline V and J ends were trimmed by 3 bases and 6 bases, with 14 bases remaining between them. The CDR3 runs to 14 residues. Germline lookup yields CDR1 LNHDA and CDR2 SQIVND (reference sequence). CDR3 nucleotide sequence: TGTGCCAGTAGTATTCCTGACAGGACTCATGGCTACACCTTC. Its translation: CASSIPDRTHGYTF.